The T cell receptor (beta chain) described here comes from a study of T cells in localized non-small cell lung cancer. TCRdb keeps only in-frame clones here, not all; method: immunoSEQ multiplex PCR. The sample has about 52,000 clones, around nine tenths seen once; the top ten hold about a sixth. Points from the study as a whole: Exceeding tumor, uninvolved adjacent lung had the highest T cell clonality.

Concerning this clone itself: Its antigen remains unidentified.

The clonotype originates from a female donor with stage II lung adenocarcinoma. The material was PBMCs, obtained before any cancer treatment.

In DNA, the CDR3 is TGTGCCAGCAGCCCCCGGACGGACCACTCTGGAAACACCATATATTTT. It translates to CASSPRTDHSGNTIYF. This sequence joins TRBV9 and TRBJ1-3; no clear D gene. Trimming removed 4 bases from V and 0 bases from J, with 14 bases in between. Germline V gene sequence: CDR1 SGDLS, CDR2 YYNGEE. The length of the CDR3 is 16 residues.